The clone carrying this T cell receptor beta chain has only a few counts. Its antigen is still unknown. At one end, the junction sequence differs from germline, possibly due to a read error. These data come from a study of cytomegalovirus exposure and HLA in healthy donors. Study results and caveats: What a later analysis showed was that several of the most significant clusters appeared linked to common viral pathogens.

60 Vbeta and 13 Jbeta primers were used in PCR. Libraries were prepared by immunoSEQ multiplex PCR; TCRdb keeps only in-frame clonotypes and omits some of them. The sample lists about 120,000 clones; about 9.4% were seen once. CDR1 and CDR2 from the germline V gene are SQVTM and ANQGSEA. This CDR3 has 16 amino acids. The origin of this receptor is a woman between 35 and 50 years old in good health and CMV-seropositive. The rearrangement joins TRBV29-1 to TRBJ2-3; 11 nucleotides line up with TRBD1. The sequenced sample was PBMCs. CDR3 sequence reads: CSVVQGDRGVSDTHYF. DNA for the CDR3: TGCAGCGTCGTGCAAGGGGACAGGGGGGTGTCAGATACGCACTATTTT.